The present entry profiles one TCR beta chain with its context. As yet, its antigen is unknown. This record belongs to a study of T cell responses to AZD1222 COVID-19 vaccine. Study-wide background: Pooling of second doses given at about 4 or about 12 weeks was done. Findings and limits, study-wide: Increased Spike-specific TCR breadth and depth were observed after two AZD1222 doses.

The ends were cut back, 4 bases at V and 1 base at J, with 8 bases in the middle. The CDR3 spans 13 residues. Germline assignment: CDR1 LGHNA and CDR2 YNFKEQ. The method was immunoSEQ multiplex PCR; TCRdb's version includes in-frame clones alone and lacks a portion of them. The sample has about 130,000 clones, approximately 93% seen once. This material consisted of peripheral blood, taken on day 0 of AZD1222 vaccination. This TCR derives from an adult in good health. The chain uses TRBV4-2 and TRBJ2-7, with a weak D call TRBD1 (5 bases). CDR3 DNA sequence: TGTGCCAGCAGCCTAGGGGCTTCCTACGAGCAGTACTTC. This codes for CASSLGASYEQYF.